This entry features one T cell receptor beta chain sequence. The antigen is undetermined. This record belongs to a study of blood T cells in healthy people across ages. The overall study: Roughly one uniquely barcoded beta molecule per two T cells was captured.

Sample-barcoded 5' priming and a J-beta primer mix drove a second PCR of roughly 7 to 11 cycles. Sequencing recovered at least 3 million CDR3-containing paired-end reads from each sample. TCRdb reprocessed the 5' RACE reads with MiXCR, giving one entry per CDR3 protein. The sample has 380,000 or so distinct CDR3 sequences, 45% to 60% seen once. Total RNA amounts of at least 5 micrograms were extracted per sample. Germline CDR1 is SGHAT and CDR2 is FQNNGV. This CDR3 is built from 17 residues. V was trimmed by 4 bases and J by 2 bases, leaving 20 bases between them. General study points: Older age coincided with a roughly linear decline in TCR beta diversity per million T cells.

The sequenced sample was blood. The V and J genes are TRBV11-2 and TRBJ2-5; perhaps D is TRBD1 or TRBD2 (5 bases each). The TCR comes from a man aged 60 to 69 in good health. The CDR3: CASSSVGGWGTQETQYF. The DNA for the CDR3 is TGTGCCAGCAGCTCCGTAGGAGGATGGGGGACGCAAGAGACCCAGTACTTC.